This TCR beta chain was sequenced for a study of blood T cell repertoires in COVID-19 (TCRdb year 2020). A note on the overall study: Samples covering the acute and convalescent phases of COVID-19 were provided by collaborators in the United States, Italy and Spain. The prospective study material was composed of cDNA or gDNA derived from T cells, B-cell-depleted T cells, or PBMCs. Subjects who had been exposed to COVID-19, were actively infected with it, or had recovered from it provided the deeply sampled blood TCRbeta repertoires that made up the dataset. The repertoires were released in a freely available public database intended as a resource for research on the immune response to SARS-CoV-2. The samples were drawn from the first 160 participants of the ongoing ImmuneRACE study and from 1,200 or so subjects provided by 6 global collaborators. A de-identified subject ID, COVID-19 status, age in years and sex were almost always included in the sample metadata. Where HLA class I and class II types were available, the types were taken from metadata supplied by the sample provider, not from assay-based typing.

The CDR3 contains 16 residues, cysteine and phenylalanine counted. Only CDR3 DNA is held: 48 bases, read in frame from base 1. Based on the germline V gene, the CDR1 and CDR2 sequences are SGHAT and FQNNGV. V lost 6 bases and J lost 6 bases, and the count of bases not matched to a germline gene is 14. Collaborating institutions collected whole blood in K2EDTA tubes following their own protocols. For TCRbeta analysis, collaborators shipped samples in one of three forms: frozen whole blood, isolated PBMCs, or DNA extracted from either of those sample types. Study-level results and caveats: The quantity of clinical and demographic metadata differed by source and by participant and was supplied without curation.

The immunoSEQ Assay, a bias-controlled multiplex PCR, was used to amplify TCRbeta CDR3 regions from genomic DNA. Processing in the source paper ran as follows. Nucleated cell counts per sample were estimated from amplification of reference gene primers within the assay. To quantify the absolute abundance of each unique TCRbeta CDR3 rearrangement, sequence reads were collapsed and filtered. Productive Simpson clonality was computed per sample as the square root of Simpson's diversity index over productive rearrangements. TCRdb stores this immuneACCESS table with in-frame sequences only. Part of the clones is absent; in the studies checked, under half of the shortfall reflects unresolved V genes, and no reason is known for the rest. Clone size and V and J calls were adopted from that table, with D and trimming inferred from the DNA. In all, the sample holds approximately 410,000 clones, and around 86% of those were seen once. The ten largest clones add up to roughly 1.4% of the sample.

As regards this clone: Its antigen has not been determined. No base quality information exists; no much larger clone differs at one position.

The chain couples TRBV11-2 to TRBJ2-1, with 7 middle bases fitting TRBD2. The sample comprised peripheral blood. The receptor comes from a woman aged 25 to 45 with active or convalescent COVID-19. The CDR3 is CASSSQMGTKTNEQFF. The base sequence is TGTGCCAGCAGTTCCCAAATGGGGACTAAGACCAATGAGCAGTTCTTC.